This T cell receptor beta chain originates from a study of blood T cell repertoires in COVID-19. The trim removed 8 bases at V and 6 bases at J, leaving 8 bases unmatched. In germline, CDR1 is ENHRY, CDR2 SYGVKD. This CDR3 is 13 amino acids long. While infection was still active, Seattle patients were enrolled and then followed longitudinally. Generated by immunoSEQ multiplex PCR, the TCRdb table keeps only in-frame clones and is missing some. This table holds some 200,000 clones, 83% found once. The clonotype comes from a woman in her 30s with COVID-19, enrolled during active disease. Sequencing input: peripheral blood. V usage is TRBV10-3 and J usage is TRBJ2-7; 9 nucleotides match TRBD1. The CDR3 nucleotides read TGTGCCATCGGCCGGGACAGGGCGATCGAGCAGTACTTC. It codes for CAIGRDRAIEQYF.